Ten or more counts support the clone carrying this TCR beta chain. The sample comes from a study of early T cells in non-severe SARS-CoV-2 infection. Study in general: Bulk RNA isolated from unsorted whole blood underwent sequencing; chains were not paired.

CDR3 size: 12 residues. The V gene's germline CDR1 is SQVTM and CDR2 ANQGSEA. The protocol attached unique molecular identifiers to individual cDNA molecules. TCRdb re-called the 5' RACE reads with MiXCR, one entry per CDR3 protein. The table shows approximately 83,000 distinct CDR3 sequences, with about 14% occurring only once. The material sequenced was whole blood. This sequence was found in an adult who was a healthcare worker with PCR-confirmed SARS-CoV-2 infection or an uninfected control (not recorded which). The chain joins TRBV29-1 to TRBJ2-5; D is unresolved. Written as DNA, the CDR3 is TGCAGTCCGATACTGGCCCCAGGTACCCAGTACTTC. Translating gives CSPILAPGTQYF. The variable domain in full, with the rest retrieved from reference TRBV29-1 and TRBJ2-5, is SAVISQKPSRDICQRGTSLTIQCQVDSQVTMMFWYRQQPGQSLTLIATANQGSEATYESGFVIDKFPISRPNLTFSTLTVSNMSPEDSSIYLCSPILAPGTQYFGPGTRLLVL.